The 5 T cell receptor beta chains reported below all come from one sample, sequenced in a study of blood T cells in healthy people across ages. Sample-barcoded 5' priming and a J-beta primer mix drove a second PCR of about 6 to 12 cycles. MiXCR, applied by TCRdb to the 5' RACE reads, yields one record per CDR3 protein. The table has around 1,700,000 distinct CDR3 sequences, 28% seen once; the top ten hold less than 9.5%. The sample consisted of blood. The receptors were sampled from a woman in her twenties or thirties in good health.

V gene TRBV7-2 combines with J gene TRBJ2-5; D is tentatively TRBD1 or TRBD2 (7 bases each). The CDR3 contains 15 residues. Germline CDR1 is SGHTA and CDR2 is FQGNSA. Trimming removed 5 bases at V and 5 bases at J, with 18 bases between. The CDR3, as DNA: TGTGCCAGCAGCGAGGGGAGGGGGCGCGGGGAGACCCAGTACTTC. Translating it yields CASSEGRGRGETQYF.

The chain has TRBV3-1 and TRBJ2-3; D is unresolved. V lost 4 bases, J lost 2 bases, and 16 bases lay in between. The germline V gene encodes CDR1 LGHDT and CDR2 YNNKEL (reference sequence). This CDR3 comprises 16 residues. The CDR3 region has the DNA TGTGCCAGCAGCCCCCGACCTGACTCTTCCACAGATACGCAGTATTTT. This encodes CASSPRPDSSTDTQYF.

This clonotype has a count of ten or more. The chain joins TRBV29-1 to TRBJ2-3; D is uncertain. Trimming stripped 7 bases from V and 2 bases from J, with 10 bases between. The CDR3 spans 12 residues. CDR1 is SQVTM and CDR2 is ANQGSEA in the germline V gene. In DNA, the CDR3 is TGCAGCGGGTCGACAAACACAGATACGCAGTATTTT. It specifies CSGSTNTDTQYF.

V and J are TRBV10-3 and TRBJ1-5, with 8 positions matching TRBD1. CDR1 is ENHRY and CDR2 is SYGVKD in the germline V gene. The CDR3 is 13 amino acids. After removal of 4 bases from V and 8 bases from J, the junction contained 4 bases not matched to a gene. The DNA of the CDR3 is TGTGCCATCAGTGGGGGACAGGATAAGCCCCAGCATTTT. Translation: CAISGGQDKPQHF.

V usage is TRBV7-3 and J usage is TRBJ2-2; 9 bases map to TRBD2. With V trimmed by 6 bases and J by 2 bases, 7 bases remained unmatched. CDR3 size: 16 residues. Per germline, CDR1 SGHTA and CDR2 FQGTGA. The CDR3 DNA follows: TGTGCCAGCAGTACCGCTAGCGGGGCTAACACCGGGGAGCTGTTTTTT. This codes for CASSTASGANTGELFF.